A selection of T cell receptor beta chains follows, all from one sample in a study of vaccination effects on CD4 cells after COVID-19. Sequencing was performed with immunoSEQ multiplex PCR; in TCRdb, only in-frame clones are kept and a portion is missing. The repertoire holds tens of thousands of clones, roughly 74% seen once, with about 20% in the top ten. The antigens of these receptors remain unknown. Here the sequenced sample was CD4+ T cells from PBMCs cultured with HCoV-NL63 spike peptides, taken before COVID-19 vaccination. The receptors were gathered from a human donor who received a COVID-19 vaccine. CDR3s include the opening cysteine and the closing phenylalanine or tryptophan. A D gene is named only where the DNA matches it firmly. Rows may omit the clone size; those that give it use once, few, many or a size class.

j_gene	abundance	v_gene	d_gene	CDR3aa	CDR3nt
TRBJ2-2	NA	TRBV4-1	NA	CASSQDGSGNTGELFF	TGCGCCAGCAGCCAAGATGGATCGGGGAACACCGGGGAGCTGTTTTTT
TRBJ2-7	NA	TRBV5-1	NA	CASSLVISYEQYF	TGCGCCAGCAGCTTGGTCATCTCCTACGAGCAGTACTTC
TRBJ1-5	NA	TRBV30	NA	CAWSTLGRGIQPQHF	TGTGCCTGGAGTACTCTAGGACGGGGTATCCAGCCCCAGCATTTT
TRBJ2-5	NA	TRBV5-1	NA	CASSLLGQSGETQYF	TGCGCCAGCAGCTTACTTGGACAGAGCGGAGAGACCCAGTACTTC
TRBJ1-2	NA	TRBV4-1	NA	CASSQPAKGNYGYTF	TGCGCCAGCAGCCAACCTGCCAAGGGTAACTATGGCTACACCTTC
TRBJ2-1	NA	TRBV6-5	TRBD2	CASSSTGTSGKQFF	TGTGCCAGCAGCTCCACCGGGACTAGCGGTAAGCAGTTCTTC
TRBJ1-2	few	TRBV3-1/TRBV3-2	NA	CASSQDGGIYGYTF	TGTGCCAGCAGCCAAGACGGTGGCATCTATGGCTACACCTTC
TRBJ2-2	NA	TRBV18	NA	CASSWGQRGITGELFF	TGTGCCAGCTCATGGGGACAGCGGGGGATCACCGGGGAGCTGTTTTTT
TRBJ2-7	few	TRBV6-5	TRBD1	CASSYRAGGYEQYF	TGTGCCAGCAGTTATAGAGCAGGGGGATACGAGCAGTACTTC
TRBJ1-5	NA	TRBV3-1/TRBV3-2	NA	CASSYTANQPQHF	TGTGCCAGCAGCTACACAGCCAATCAGCCCCAGCATTTT
TRBJ2-2	few	TRBV7-6	NA	CASSLRQGLSTGELFF	TGTGCCAGCAGCTTGCGGCAGGGGCTCAGCACCGGGGAGCTGTTTTTT
TRBJ1-5	few	TRBV7-2	NA	CASSSGTSNQPQHF	TGTGCCAGCAGCTCGGGGACAAGCAATCAGCCCCAGCATTTT
TRBJ1-5	NA	TRBV4-3	TRBD1	CASSGRDRAFWGNQPQHF	TGCGCCAGCAGCGGCCGGGACAGGGCCTTTTGGGGCAATCAGCCCCAGCATTTT
TRBJ1-2	NA	TRBV28	NA	CASTTLKGVGYGYTF	TGTGCCAGCACCACCCTAAAGGGTGTAGGGTATGGCTACACCTTC
TRBJ1-1	NA	TRBV15	TRBD1	CATSRANRGEAFF	TGTGCCACCAGCAGAGCCAACAGGGGTGAAGCTTTCTTT
TRBJ2-2	NA	TRBV4-3	TRBD1	CASSQVGGLVTGELFF	TGCGCCAGCAGCCAAGTAGGGGGCTTGGTTACCGGGGAGCTGTTTTTT
TRBJ1-4	NA	TRBV5-5	NA	CASSLAGEKLFF	TGTGCCAGCAGTCTAGCGGGGGAAAAACTGTTTTTT
TRBJ1-2	NA	TRBV5-6	TRBD1	CASSLADRDYGYTF	TGTGCCAGCAGCTTGGCGGACAGGGATTATGGCTACACCTTC
TRBJ1-2	NA	TRBV2	NA	CASSQKGGYGYTF	TGTGCCAGCAGTCAAAAGGGCGGCTATGGCTACACCTTC
TRBJ2-3	once	TRBV6-1	TRBD2	CASSARTSGGTDTQYF	TGTGCCAGCAGTGCGCGGACTAGCGGGGGCACAGATACGCAGTATTTT
TRBJ2-3	NA	TRBV5-1	NA	CASSLDGGFTDTQYF	TGCGCCAGCAGCTTGGATGGGGGGTTCACAGATACGCAGTATTTT
TRBJ1-5	once	TRBV2	NA	CASSADPGSNQPQHF	TGTGCCAGCAGTGCGGATCCGGGTAGCAATCAGCCCCAGCATTTT
TRBJ1-5	NA	TRBV19	NA	CASSMRRDQPQHF	TGTGCCAGTAGTATGCGGAGGGATCAGCCCCAGCATTTT
TRBJ1-4	few	TRBV9	NA	CASSVGTVNEKLFF	TGTGCCAGCAGCGTAGGGACAGTTAATGAAAAACTGTTTTTT
TRBJ2-1	NA	TRBV9	NA	CASSVVPSSESYNEQFF	TGTGCCAGCAGCGTAGTACCTAGCAGTGAGTCCTACAATGAGCAGTTCTTC
TRBJ2-3	NA	TRBV19	TRBD2	CASTSGAGGTDTQYF	TGTGCCAGTACCTCAGGAGCGGGGGGCACAGATACGCAGTATTTT
TRBJ2-5	once	TRBV6-5	TRBD2	CASRRGGIQETQYF	TGTGCCAGCAGGCGCGGGGGAATCCAAGAGACCCAGTACTTC
TRBJ2-3	many	TRBV7-2	TRBD1	CASSSLAAGGLYF	TGTGCCAGCAGCTCCCTCGCCGCAGGGGGCTTGTATTTT
TRBJ1-1	NA	TRBV19	TRBD1	CASSIGTGGMAFF	TGTGCCAGTAGTATAGGGACAGGGGGCATGGCTTTCTTT
TRBJ1-1	NA	TRBV28	NA	CASSLEWQAAFF	TGTGCCAGCAGTTTAGAGTGGCAAGCAGCTTTCTTT
TRBJ2-3	NA	TRBV3-1/TRBV3-2	NA	CASSQVVTDTQYF	TGTGCCAGCAGCCAAGTGGTAACAGATACGCAGTATTTT
TRBJ2-4	NA	TRBV28	NA	CASSRLGVLAKNIQYF	TGTGCCAGCAGCCGCCTAGGGGTTCTAGCCAAAAACATTCAGTACTTC
TRBJ2-1	large	TRBV19	TRBD2	CASSIVASGARDEQFF	TGTGCCAGTAGTATAGTGGCTAGCGGGGCCAGGGATGAGCAGTTCTTC
TRBJ2-6	NA	TRBV27	NA	CASSYLDRSGANVLTF	TGTGCCAGCAGTTACCTTGACAGGTCTGGGGCCAACGTCCTGACTTTC
TRBJ1-2	once	TRBV7-9	NA	CASSFAGSVTF	TGTGCCAGCAGCTTTGCAGGCTCCGTCACCTTC
TRBJ1-6	few	TRBV20-1	NA	CSASLNGPLNSPLHF	TGCAGTGCTAGTTTGAATGGACCACTAAATTCACCCCTCCACTTT
TRBJ1-2	few	TRBV14	NA	CASSRGPVGYTF	TGTGCCAGCAGCCGGGGCCCAGTGGGCTACACCTTC
TRBJ2-5	NA	TRBV5-1	NA	CASSFGGRETQYF	TGCGCCAGCAGCTTTGGGGGGCGAGAGACCCAGTACTTC
TRBJ2-2	few	TRBV5-4	TRBD1	CASSWGQGVPGELFF	TGTGCCAGCAGCTGGGGACAGGGGGTTCCCGGGGAGCTGTTTTTT
TRBJ1-2	few	TRBV18	TRBD1	CASSLQGRDYGYTF	TGTGCCAGCTCACTACAGGGGAGGGACTATGGCTACACCTTC
TRBJ2-7	NA	TRBV28	TRBD1	CASSFIRTGDEQYF	TGTGCCAGCAGTTTTATTAGGACAGGGGACGAGCAGTACTTC
TRBJ1-2	NA	TRBV24-1	TRBD1	CATSVSPPGQGARNYGYTF	TGTGCCACCAGTGTCTCTCCTCCGGGACAGGGGGCGCGAAACTATGGCTACACCTTC
TRBJ2-7	NA	TRBV11-1	NA	CASSLGLLGSYEQYF	TGTGCCAGCAGCTTAGGACTTCTGGGTTCCTACGAGCAGTACTTC